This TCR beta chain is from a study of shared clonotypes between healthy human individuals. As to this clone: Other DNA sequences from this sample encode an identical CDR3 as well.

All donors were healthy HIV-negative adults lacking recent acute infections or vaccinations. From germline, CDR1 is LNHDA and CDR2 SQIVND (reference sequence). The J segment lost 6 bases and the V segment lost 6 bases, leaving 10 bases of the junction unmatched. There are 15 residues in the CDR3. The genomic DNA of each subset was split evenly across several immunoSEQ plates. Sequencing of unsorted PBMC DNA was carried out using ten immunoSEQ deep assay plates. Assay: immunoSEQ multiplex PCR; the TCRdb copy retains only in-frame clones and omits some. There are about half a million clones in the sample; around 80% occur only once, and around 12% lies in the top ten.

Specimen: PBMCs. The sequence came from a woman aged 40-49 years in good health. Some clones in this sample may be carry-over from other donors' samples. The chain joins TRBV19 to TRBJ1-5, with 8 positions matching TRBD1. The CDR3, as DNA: TGTGCCAGTAGCCTCGACAGGGGAGGTACTCAGCCCCAGCATTTT. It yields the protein CASSLDRGGTQPQHF.